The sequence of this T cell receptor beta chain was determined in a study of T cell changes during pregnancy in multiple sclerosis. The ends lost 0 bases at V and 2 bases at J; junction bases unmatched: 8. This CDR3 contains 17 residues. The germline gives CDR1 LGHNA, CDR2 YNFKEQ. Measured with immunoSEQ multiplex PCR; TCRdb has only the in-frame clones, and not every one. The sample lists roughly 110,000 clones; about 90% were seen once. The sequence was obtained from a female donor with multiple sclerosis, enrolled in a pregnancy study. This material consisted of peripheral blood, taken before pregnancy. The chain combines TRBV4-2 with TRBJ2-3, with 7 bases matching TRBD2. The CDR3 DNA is TGTGCCAGCAGCCAAGATGGGGCCGGGACTAACACAGATACGCAGTATTTT. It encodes CASSQDGAGTNTDTQYF.